A single sample gave rise to the 31 T cell receptor beta chains below, sequenced in a study of blood T cell repertoires in COVID-19. Some clones are missing from TCRdb's copy, which holds only in-frame ones; the method was immunoSEQ multiplex PCR. The table has roughly 40,000 clones, 65% to 90% seen once. Sequenced: peripheral blood. The source is a middle-aged man with active COVID-19.

CDR3 nucleotides: TGCGCCAGCAGCCCCCTGCTAGCGGTGAACACCGGGGAGCTGTTTTTT. It yields the protein CASSPLLAVNTGELFF. This chain uses TRBV5-1 with TRBJ2-2; 7 bases map to TRBD2. Germline assignment: CDR1 SGHRS and CDR2 YFSETQ. The CDR3 totals 16 residues. The trim removed 4 bases at V and 1 base at J, leaving 7 bases unmatched.

This clone came up a few times. The genes are TRBV7-6 and TRBJ1-1; D is ambiguous. CDR3 length equals 13 residues. Between the trimmed V and J ends, which lost 0 bases and 3 bases, there was a span of 5 bases. CDR1 SGHVS and CDR2 FNYEAQ come from the germline V gene. CDR3 in amino acids: CASSLASYTEAFF. Written as DNA, the CDR3 is TGTGCCAGCAGCTTAGCGTCGTACACTGAAGCTTTCTTT.

This chain links TRBV27 with TRBJ1-2, with 7 bases lining up with TRBD1. Germline V gives CDR1 MNHEY, CDR2 SMNVEV (reference sequence). CDR3 length: 13 amino acids. The J segment lost 7 bases and the V segment lost 6 bases, leaving 8 bases of the junction unmatched. The CDR3 sequence is CASSRDREGGYTF. The CDR3 DNA is TGTGCCAGCAGCAGAGACAGGGAAGGTGGCTACACCTTC.

J is TRBJ1-3 and V is TRBV3-1 (or the pseudogene TRBV3-2); TRBD1 aligns across 7 bases. The CDR3 totals 15 residues. CDR1 LGHDT and CDR2 YNNKEL come from the germline V gene (reference sequence). The ends lost 4 bases at V and 2 bases at J; junction bases unmatched: 5. The CDR3 nucleotides read TGTGCCAGCAGCCTCCTCACAGGGGCTGGAAACACCATATATTTT. Its protein product is CASSLLTGAGNTIYF.

The chain employs TRBV5-1 and TRBJ2-3; 7 bases align to TRBD2. This CDR3 comprises 16 residues. V dropped 0 bases and J dropped 4; count of bases not matched to a gene: 8. Germline values: CDR1 SGHRS, CDR2 YFSETQ. CDR3 sequence reads: CASSLEVGGPADTQYF. The CDR3 region has the DNA TGCGCCAGCAGCTTGGAGGTGGGAGGGCCGGCAGATACGCAGTATTTT.

V gene TRBV7-2 combines with J gene TRBJ2-5; D is unresolved. The CDR3 is 13 residues long. V lost 3 bases to trimming and J lost 11 bases, with 16 bases between them. Germline V CDR1 and CDR2: SGHTA, FQGNSA. CDR3 DNA sequence: TGTGCCAGCAGCTTTGAGAGGATGGCCTTACAGTACTTC. Its translation is CASSFERMALQYF.

The V and J genes are TRBV5-6 and TRBJ1-2; unclear D gene. The length of the CDR3 is 12 residues. Germline CDR1 SGHDT, CDR2 YYEEEE. Trimming cost V 2 bases and J 1 base, with 3 bases left between them. This CDR3 is CASSFGNYGYTF. The DNA of the CDR3 is TGTGCCAGCAGCTTCGGTAACTATGGCTACACCTTC.

V and J are TRBV6-1 and TRBJ2-6; TRBD1 agrees at 7 bases. This CDR3 contains 18 residues. The trim removed 4 bases at V and 4 bases at J, leaving 13 bases unmatched. Germline lookup yields CDR1 MNHNS and CDR2 SASEGT. CDR3: CASSGPTGLRAGANVLTF. The DNA for the CDR3 is TGTGCCAGCAGTGGTCCGACAGGGCTTCGAGCCGGGGCCAACGTCCTGACTTTC.

This clone was counted a single time. The rearrangement links TRBV3-1 (or the pseudogene TRBV3-2) to TRBJ2-5, with 10 nucleotides matching TRBD1. The CDR3 extends over 13 amino acids. The junction had 0 bases not matched to a gene; V was cut back by 4 bases and J by 4 bases. Germline CDR1 is LGHDT and CDR2 is YNNKEL (reference sequence). The CDR3 loop reads CASSRQGAETQYF. Written as DNA, the CDR3 is TGTGCCAGCAGCCGACAGGGGGCAGAGACCCAGTACTTC.

This rearrangement joins TRBV6-5 to TRBJ1-2, with 9 bases lining up with TRBD1. CDR1 is MNHEY and CDR2 is SVGAGI in the germline V gene. Losses at the gene ends were 6 bases for V and 5 bases for J; bases not matched to a gene: 7. The CDR3 has 14 amino acids. Written as DNA, the CDR3 is TGTGCCAGCAGCGCGGACAGGGGATCGTATGGCTACACCTTC. Translated: CASSADRGSYGYTF.

The genes are TRBV3-1 (or the pseudogene TRBV3-2) and TRBJ2-3; a weak D match, TRBD2 (5 bases). Germline V gene lookup returns CDR1 LGHDT and CDR2 YNNKEL (reference sequence). V lost 1 base and J 4 bases, leaving 12 bases between the germline ends. The CDR3 sequence is 15 residues long. CDR3 amino acids: CASSQVLAAPDTQYF. DNA for the CDR3: TGTGCCAGCAGCCAAGTGCTAGCCGCCCCAGATACGCAGTATTTT.

The chain recombines TRBV7-8 with TRBJ1-2; possible D gene TRBD1, 5 bases. The CDR3 runs 16 residues. Germline V gene sequence: CDR1 SGHVS, CDR2 FQNEAQ. V was cut by 3 bases and J by 1 base, with 15 bases left in between. The CDR3 DNA follows: TGTGCCAGCAGCTTTGGGACTCCGAACTATAACTATGGCTACACCTTC. It translates to CASSFGTPNYNYGYTF.

The chain employs TRBV23-1 and TRBJ2-7, with 7 bases aligning to TRBD1. TRBV23-1 is an open reading frame whose function is uncertain. This CDR3 is 14 amino acids long. Trimming removed 3 bases from V and 5 bases from J; junction bases left unmatched: 7. DNA for the CDR3: TGCGCCAGCAGTCACGACAGGGTGGTCGACGAGCAGTACTTC. This encodes CASSHDRVVDEQYF.

This clone has a single count. V and J are TRBV7-6 and TRBJ2-2; D ambiguous. The CDR3 is 16 residues long. The V end was cut by 5 bases, the J end by 0 bases, with 13 bases between. CDR1 and CDR2 from the germline V gene are SGHVS and FNYEAQ. CDR3 protein: CASSPFVGTNTGELFF. The CDR3 DNA reads TGTGCCAGCAGCCCGTTCGTGGGCACGAACACCGGGGAGCTGTTTTTT.

V and J are TRBV19 and TRBJ1-1, with 8 bases matching TRBD1. The germline V gene encodes CDR1 LNHDA and CDR2 SQIVND (reference sequence). Trimming removed 3 bases from V and 4 bases from J; junction bases left unmatched: 13. CDR3 size: 17 residues. CDR3 amino acids: CASSMGAGGVLSTEAFF. The CDR3 DNA follows: TGTGCCAGTAGTATGGGGGCAGGGGGCGTTCTGAGCACTGAAGCTTTCTTT.

CDR3 bases: TGTGCCAGCTCACCACCGTCCGGCGGCGCCACCTACAATGAGCAGTTCTTC. Translated: CASSPPSGGATYNEQFF. The V gene is TRBV18, the J gene TRBJ2-1; D uncertain. The germline CDR1 and CDR2 sequences are KGHSH and LQKENI. Trimming removed 0 bases from V and 2 bases from J, with 14 bases in between. The CDR3 has 17 residues.

The chain recombines TRBV10-3 with TRBJ2-3, with 9 bases that match TRBD2. The CDR3 runs 16 residues. V trimming: 9 bases; J trimming: 2 bases; junction bases outside the gene matches: 12. From germline, CDR1 is ENHRY and CDR2 SYGVKD. CDR3 coding DNA: TGTGCCATAGCCGACTCCCCTAGCGGGGTCACAGATACGCAGTATTTT. Translation gives CAIADSPSGVTDTQYF.

This clone was picked up a small number of times. This chain links TRBV7-9 with TRBJ2-7; 10 nucleotides match TRBD1. The CDR3 runs to 16 residues. After removal of 2 bases from V and 5 bases from J, the junction contained 9 bases not matched to a gene. Germline V gene data show CDR1 as SEHNR and CDR2 as FQNEAQ (reference sequence). The CDR3 reads CASSLPGQGVFDEQYF. The DNA for the CDR3 is TGTGCCAGCAGCTTACCCGGACAGGGGGTATTCGACGAGCAGTACTTC.

The chain has TRBV2 and TRBJ1-5, with 10 bases aligning to TRBD1. V lost 5 bases, J lost 5 bases, and 6 bases stayed unmatched. The V gene's germline CDR1 is SNHLY and CDR2 FYNNEI. The CDR3 is 15 amino acids. The CDR3 bases are TGTGCCAGCAGTTCGACCGGGACAGGGGATCAGCCCCAGCATTTT. Translation gives CASSSTGTGDQPQHF. Supplemented by reference TRBV2 and TRBJ1-5, the full variable domain reads EPEVTQTPSHQVTQMGQEVILRCVPISNHLYFYWYRQILGQKVEFLVSFYNNEISEKSEIFDDQFSVERPDGSNFTLKIRSTKLEDSAMYFCASSSTGTGDQPQHFGDGTRLSIL.

CDR3 protein: CASRLDRVQETQYF. CDR3 DNA: TGTGCCAGCAGACTCGACAGGGTTCAAGAGACCCAGTACTTC. The V and J genes are TRBV6-5 and TRBJ2-5, with 7 bases that match TRBD1. The CDR3 runs to 14 residues. The trim removed 6 bases at V and 2 bases at J, leaving 6 bases unmatched. In germline, CDR1 is MNHEY, CDR2 SVGAGI.

The V call is TRBV19, the J call TRBJ1-5; D is undetermined. CDR3 length: 14 amino acids. Germline V gene sequence: CDR1 LNHDA, CDR2 SQIVND (reference sequence). Trimming stripped 9 bases from V and 2 bases from J, with 14 bases between. The chain's CDR3 is CASLLGSGNQPQHF. The DNA for the CDR3 is TGTGCCAGCCTCCTAGGGAGTGGCAATCAGCCCCAGCATTTT.

This clone was recorded only once. The CDR3 DNA sequence: TGTGCCAGCAGTTTAACTTGGGACTCCTTAGAGGCCGGGGAGCTGTTTTTT. Translating gives CASSLTWDSLEAGELFF. V is TRBV27 and J is TRBJ2-2, with a weak D call TRBD2 (6 bases). The CDR3 has 17 residues. V dropped 2 bases and J dropped 6 bases, with 19 bases sitting between them. Germline-derived CDR1 and CDR2 are MNHEY and SMNVEV (reference sequence).

The CDR3 DNA follows: TGTGCCAGCTCAACGAGCGGGAGGGCCCTCGACGAGCAGTACTTC. Translated: CASSTSGRALDEQYF. This rearrangement joins TRBV18 to TRBJ2-7; the match to TRBD2 covers 10 bases. The CDR3 is 15 amino acids. V gave up 5 bases and J gave up 5 bases; unmatched junction bases: 9. CDR1 is KGHSH and CDR2 is LQKENI in the germline V gene.

CDR3 protein: CASSFYFPGQGNTIYF. DNA for the CDR3: TGTGCCAGCAGCTTTTACTTCCCGGGACAGGGAAACACCATATATTTT. This sequence joins TRBV13 and TRBJ1-3; TRBD1 matches at 7 bases. CDR3 length equals 16 residues. CDR1 is PRHDT and CDR2 is FYEKMQ in the germline V gene (reference sequence). Germline trimming cut 3 bases from V and 4 bases from J; bases unmatched to any gene: 9.

The chain joins TRBV3-1 (or the pseudogene TRBV3-2) to TRBJ1-1, with D unresolved. V lost 0 bases and J lost 5, with 7 bases in between. CDR1 LGHDT and CDR2 YNNKEL come from the germline V gene (reference sequence). This CDR3 contains 13 residues. CDR3 sequence reads: CASSQDRETEAFF. The CDR3 DNA reads TGTGCCAGCAGCCAAGATCGTGAGACTGAAGCTTTCTTT.

The genes are TRBV7-9 and TRBJ1-2; 8 bases are shared with TRBD1. The CDR3 length is 16 residues. Germline CDR1 reads SEHNR; CDR2 reads FQNEAQ (reference sequence). J lost 3 bases, V lost 5 bases, and 11 bases had no gene match. The CDR3 bases are TGTGCCAGCAGCCGTCCCCGGGACAGGCCTGACTATGGCTACACCTTC. It specifies CASSRPRDRPDYGYTF. Drawing the rest from reference TRBV7-9 and TRBJ1-2, the complete variable domain is DTGVSQNPRHKITKRGQNVTFRCDPISEHNRLYWYRQTLGQGPEFLTYFQNEAQLEKSRLLSDRFSAERPKGSFSTLEIQRTEQGDSAMYLCASSRPRDRPDYGYTFGSGTRLTVV.

The chain links TRBV19 to TRBJ1-2, with D uncertain. The CDR3 has 14 residues. The V end was cut by 5 bases, the J end by 8 bases, with 18 bases between. Germline values: CDR1 LNHDA, CDR2 SQIVND (reference sequence). The CDR3 here is CASSLAPGDGGYTF. Here the CDR3 DNA reads TGTGCCAGTAGTCTAGCTCCAGGCGATGGCGGCTACACCTTC.

The chain combines TRBV19 with TRBJ1-6; tentatively, D is TRBD1 (6 bases). Between the trimmed V and J ends, which lost 6 bases and 7 bases, there was a span of 22 bases. The CDR3 has 17 residues. Germline CDR1 is LNHDA and CDR2 is SQIVND (reference sequence). The CDR3 DNA reads TGTGCCAGTAGGTTGAGTGGGAGAGGGGGTGACAATTCACCCCTCCACTTT. Its protein product is CASRLSGRGGDNSPLHF. Looking up the rest from reference TRBV19 and TRBJ1-6 gives the full variable domain: DGGITQSPKYLFRKEGQNVTLSCEQNLNHDAMYWYRQDPGQGLRLIYYSQIVNDFQKGDIAEGYSVSREKKESFPLTVTSAQKNPTAFYLCASRLSGRGGDNSPLHFGNGTRLTVT.

In this sample, this clone turned up a few times. The rearrangement joins TRBV7-2 to TRBJ2-7; 7 bases map to TRBD2. The germline V gene has CDR1 SGHTA and CDR2 FQGNSA. V lost 5 bases and J lost 1; bases outside the gene matches: 14. This CDR3 contains 17 residues. CDR3 DNA sequence: TGTGCCAGCAGCGGAAAACGGGAGGACCCATTTTCCTACGAGCAGTACTTC. It yields the protein CASSGKREDPFSYEQYF. Full variable domain (remainder filled in from reference TRBV7-2 and TRBJ2-7): GAGVSQSPSNKVTEKGKDVELRCDPISGHTALYWYRQSLGQGLEFLIYFQGNSAPDKSGLPSDRFSAERTGGSVSTLTIQRTQQEDSAVYLCASSGKREDPFSYEQYFGPGTRLTVT.

The V gene is TRBV18, the J gene TRBJ2-1; 13 positions match TRBD2. The CDR3 is 13 residues long. The junction had 0 bases not matched to a gene; V was cut back by 8 bases and J by 5 bases. Per germline, CDR1 KGHSH and CDR2 LQKENI. This chain's CDR3 is CASTSGRDNEQFF. CDR3 bases: TGTGCCAGCACTAGCGGGAGGGACAATGAGCAGTTCTTC.

V is TRBV30 and J is TRBJ1-2; D is perhaps TRBD1 (5 bases). The CDR3 loop spans 14 amino acids. The germline CDR1 and CDR2 sequences are GTSNPN and SVGIG (reference sequence). V was trimmed by 0 bases and J by 6 bases, leaving 14 bases between them. The CDR3, as DNA: TGTGCCTGGAGTGTAGCAGGGCTTGGCGATGGCTACACCTTC. Its translation: CAWSVAGLGDGYTF. Filled out from reference TRBV30 and TRBJ1-2, the complete variable domain reads SQTIHQWPATLVQPVGSPLSLECTVEGTSNPNLYWYRQAAGRGLQLLFYSVGIGQISSEVPQNLSASRPQDRQFILSSKKLLLSDSGFYLCAWSVAGLGDGYTFGSGTRLTVV.